One TCR beta chain is described in this entry. Its target is unknown. The CDR3 is made up of 15 amino acids. The germline V gene encodes CDR1 MNHEY and CDR2 SVGAGI. The ends were cut back, 7 bases at V and 0 bases at J, with 13 bases in the middle. Method: immunoSEQ multiplex PCR; TCRdb's copy keeps in-frame clones and lacks some. The sample lists 60,000 to 70,000 clones, approximately 83% occurring once. The data belong to a study of T cell responses to AZD1222 COVID-19 vaccine. The study, taken as a whole, reports: Unmutated variant regions are reportedly targeted by nearly half of spike-specific TCRs.

The genes are TRBV6-5 and TRBJ1-5; D uncertain. This clonotype originated in an adult in good health. The sample was peripheral blood, taken on day 0 of AZD1222 vaccination. The CDR3 is CASKGPRGSNQPQHF. CDR3 DNA sequence: TGTGCCAGCAAAGGGCCGCGGGGTAGCAATCAGCCCCAGCATTTT.